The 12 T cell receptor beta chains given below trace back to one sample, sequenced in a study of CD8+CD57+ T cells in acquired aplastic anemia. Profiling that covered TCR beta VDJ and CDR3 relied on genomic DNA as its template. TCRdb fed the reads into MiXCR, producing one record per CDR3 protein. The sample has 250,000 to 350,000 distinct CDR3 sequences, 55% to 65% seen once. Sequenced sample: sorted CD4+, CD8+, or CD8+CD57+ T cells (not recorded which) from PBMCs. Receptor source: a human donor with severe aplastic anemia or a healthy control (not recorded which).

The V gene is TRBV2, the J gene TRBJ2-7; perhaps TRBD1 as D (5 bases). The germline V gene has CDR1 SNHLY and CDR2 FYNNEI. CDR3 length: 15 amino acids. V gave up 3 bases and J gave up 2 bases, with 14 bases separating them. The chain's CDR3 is CASSDAAGIPYEQYF. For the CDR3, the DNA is TGTGCCAGCAGTGACGCGGCAGGGATCCCCTACGAGCAGTACTTC.

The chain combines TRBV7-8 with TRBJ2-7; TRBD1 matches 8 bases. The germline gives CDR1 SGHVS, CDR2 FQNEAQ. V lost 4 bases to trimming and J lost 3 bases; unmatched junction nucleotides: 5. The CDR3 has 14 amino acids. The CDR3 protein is CASSSRQGIYEQYF. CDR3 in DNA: TGTGCCAGCAGCTCCCGACAGGGGATCTACGAGCAGTACTTC.

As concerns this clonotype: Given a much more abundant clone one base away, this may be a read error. The chain's CDR3 is CASSRDSRSEKLFF. The DNA of the CDR3 is TGTGCCAGCAGCCGGGACTCTCGGAGTGAAAAACTGTTTTTT. The chain recombines TRBV9 with TRBJ1-4; tentatively, D is TRBD1 (5 bases). Trimming cost V 4 bases and J 7 bases, with 14 bases left between them. This CDR3 has 14 amino acids. The germline V gene has CDR1 SGDLS and CDR2 YYNGEE.

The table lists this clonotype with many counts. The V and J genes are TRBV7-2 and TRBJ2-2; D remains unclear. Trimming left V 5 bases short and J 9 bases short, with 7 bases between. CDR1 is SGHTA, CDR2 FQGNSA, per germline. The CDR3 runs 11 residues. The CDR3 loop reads CASSPRRELFF. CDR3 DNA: TGTGCCAGCAGCCCCCGCAGGGAGCTGTTTTTT.

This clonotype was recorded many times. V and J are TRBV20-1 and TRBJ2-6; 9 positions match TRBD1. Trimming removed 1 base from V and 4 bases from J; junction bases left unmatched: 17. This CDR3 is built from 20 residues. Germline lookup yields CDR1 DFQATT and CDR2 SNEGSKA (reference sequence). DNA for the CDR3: TGCAGTGCTAGAGTTTCGCCCTCGGACAGGGGTAGTTCCGGGGCCAACGTCCTGACTTTC. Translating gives CSARVSPSDRGSSGANVLTF.

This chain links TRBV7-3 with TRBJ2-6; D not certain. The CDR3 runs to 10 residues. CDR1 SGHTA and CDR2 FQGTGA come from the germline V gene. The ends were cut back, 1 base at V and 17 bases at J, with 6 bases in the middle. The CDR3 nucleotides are TGTGCCAGCAGCTTAAAGGGTTTGACTTTC. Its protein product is CASSLKGLTF. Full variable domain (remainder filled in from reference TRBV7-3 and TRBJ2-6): GAGVSQTPSNKVTEKGKYVELRCDPISGHTALYWYRQSLGQGPEFLIYFQGTGAADDSGLPNDRFFAVRPEGSVSTLKIQRTERGDSAVYLCASSLKGLTFGAGSRLTVL.

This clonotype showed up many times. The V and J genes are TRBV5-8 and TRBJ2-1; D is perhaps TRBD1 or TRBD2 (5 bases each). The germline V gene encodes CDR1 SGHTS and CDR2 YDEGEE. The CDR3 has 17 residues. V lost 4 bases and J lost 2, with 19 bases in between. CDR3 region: CASSTPPVGVTYNEQFF. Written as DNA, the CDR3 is TGTGCCAGCAGCACCCCCCCTGTGGGGGTTACCTACAATGAGCAGTTCTTC.

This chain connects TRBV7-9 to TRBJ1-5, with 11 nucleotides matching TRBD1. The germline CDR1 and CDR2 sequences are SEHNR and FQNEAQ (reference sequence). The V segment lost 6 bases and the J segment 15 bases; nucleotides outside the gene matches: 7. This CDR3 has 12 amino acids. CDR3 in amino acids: CASRRTGGIGHF. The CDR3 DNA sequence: TGTGCCAGCAGACGGACAGGGGGCATCGGGCATTTT.

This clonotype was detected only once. CDR3 DNA: TGTGCCACAAGGGATCGGGACAGTTACAATGAGCAGTTCTTC. Translating gives CATRDRDSYNEQFF. This chain connects TRBV24-1 to TRBJ2-1, with 7 bases identical to TRBD1. The germline CDR1 and CDR2 sequences are KGHDR and SFDVKD. J lost 4 bases, V lost 10 bases, and 9 bases had no gene match. The CDR3 is 14 residues long.

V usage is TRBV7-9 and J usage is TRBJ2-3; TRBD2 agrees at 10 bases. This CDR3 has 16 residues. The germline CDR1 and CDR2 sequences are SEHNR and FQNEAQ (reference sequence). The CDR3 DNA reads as TGTGGGAGCAGCTCCTTAGCGGGGGGCAGCACAGATACGCAGTATTTT. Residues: CGSSSLAGGSTDTQYF.

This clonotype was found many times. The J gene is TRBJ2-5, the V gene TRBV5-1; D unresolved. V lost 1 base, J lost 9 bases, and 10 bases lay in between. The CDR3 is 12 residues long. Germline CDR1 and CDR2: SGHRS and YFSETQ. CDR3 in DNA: TGCGCCAGCAGCTTGTCAAAGGATCCCCAGTACTTC. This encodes CASSLSKDPQYF.

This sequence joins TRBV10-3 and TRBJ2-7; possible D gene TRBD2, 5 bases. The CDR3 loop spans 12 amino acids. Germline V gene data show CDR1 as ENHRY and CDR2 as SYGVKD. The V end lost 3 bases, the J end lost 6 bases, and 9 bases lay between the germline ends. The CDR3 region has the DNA TGTGCCATCAGTGACACTAGACCCGAGCAGTACTTC. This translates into CAISDTRPEQYF.